A selection of T cell receptor beta chains follows, all from one sample in a study of response to subunit inactivated influenza vaccine. TCRdb passed the RT-PCR reads through MiXCR, listing each CDR3 protein once. The table has around 760,000 distinct CDR3 sequences, around 14% seen once. The sequencing here drew on PBMCs from blood, taken roughly 15 days before vaccination. The receptor set was obtained from a man aged 50 to 59 who received an inactivated influenza vaccine. The CDR3 runs from the conserved cysteine through the conserved F or W. The D gene is left open where the match is weak. The size field is filled for only some rows; it gives once, few, many or a size class.

V gene	clone size	J gene	D gene	CDR3 protein	CDR3 DNA
TRBV3-1	NA	TRBJ1-2	NA	CASSQVDRGANYGYTF	TGTGCCAGCAGCCAAGTGGACAGAGGAGCTAACTATGGCTACACCTTC
TRBV4-3	few	TRBJ2-2	NA	CASSQEPASRTGELFF	TGCGCCAGCAGCCAAGAGCCGGCTAGTCGGACCGGGGAGCTGTTTTTT
TRBV27	few	TRBJ2-2	TRBD2	CASSQLAGENTGELFF	TGTGCCAGCAGCCAACTAGCGGGAGAGAACACCGGGGAGCTGTTTTTT
TRBV20-1	few	TRBJ2-5	TRBD2	CSASYPISGGPGTQYF	TGCAGTGCTAGCTACCCTATCAGCGGGGGGCCGGGGACCCAGTACTTC
TRBV11-2	NA	TRBJ2-1	NA	CASSLMPYRDEQFF	TGTGCCAGCAGCTTAATGCCCTATCGGGATGAGCAGTTCTTC
TRBV7-9	NA	TRBJ2-2	TRBD1	CASSSTGGANTGELFF	TGTGCCAGCAGTTCGACAGGGGGCGCGAACACCGGGGAGCTGTTTTTT
TRBV2	few	TRBJ2-2	NA	CASRMDTGELFF	TGTGCCAGCAGGATGGACACCGGGGAGCTGTTTTTT
TRBV5-1	few	TRBJ2-2	NA	CATKMENTGELFF	TGCGCCACCAAAATGGAGAACACCGGGGAGCTGTTTTTT
TRBV9	few	TRBJ2-7	NA	CASSGRQVGGEQYF	TGTGCCAGCAGCGGCCGACAGGTCGGGGGCGAGCAGTACTTC
TRBV4-2	NA	TRBJ2-1	TRBD2	CASSQDRFGGGGPVGEQFF	TGTGCCAGCAGCCAAGATCGATTCGGGGGGGGAGGGCCTGTGGGAGAGCAGTTCTTC
TRBV9	NA	TRBJ2-2	NA	CASSVVVGELFF	TGTGCCAGCAGCGTAGTCGTCGGGGAGCTGTTTTTT
TRBV5-5	NA	TRBJ1-1	TRBD1	CASSLLGGAYTEAFF	TGTGCCAGCAGCTTGTTAGGGGGCGCATATACTGAAGCTTTCTTT
TRBV2	NA	TRBJ2-7	TRBD1	CACSRTGGIGEQYF	TGTGCCTGCAGTAGGACAGGGGGCATCGGCGAGCAGTACTTC
TRBV12-3/TRBV12-4	NA	TRBJ1-1	NA	CASSLQGLNSEAFF	TGTGCCAGCAGTTTACAGGGGTTGAACTCTGAAGCTTTCTTT
TRBV9	few	TRBJ1-6	TRBD1	CASSRQGYNSPLHF	TGTGCCAGCAGTAGACAGGGGTATAATTCACCCCTCCACTTT
TRBV29-1	NA	TRBJ2-1	NA	CSVGEMGNEQFF	TGCAGCGTTGGTGAAATGGGGAATGAGCAGTTCTTC
TRBV27	many	TRBJ2-1	TRBD1	CASSATGGSYNEQFF	TGTGCCAGCAGTGCTACAGGGGGCTCCTACAATGAGCAGTTCTTC
TRBV18	NA	TRBJ2-3	TRBD2	CASSELPVAGGTDTQYF	TGTGCCAGCTCAGAACTCCCCGTAGCGGGTGGCACAGATACGCAGTATTTT
TRBV4-1	NA	TRBJ1-2	NA	CASSQDPGEDGYYGYTF	TGCGCCAGCAGCCAAGATCCTGGAGAGGATGGATACTATGGCTACACCTTC
TRBV4-1	few	TRBJ1-5	NA	CASSQVVAGQGQPQHF	TGCGCCAGCAGCCAAGTAGTAGCAGGGCAGGGGCAGCCCCAGCATTTT
TRBV6-2/TRBV6-3	many	TRBJ2-1	NA	CASSGSLNGEQFF	TGTGCCAGCAGTGGGAGTTTAAATGGTGAGCAGTTCTTC
TRBV5-1	NA	TRBJ2-1	NA	CASTIGGSYNEQFF	TGCGCCAGCACTATAGGCGGGTCCTACAATGAGCAGTTCTTC
TRBV12-3/TRBV12-4	few	TRBJ1-5	TRBD1	CASSTGTGSFNNQPQHF	TGTGCCAGCAGCACCGGGACAGGGTCTTTTAACAATCAGCCCCAGCATTTT
TRBV20-1	NA	TRBJ2-7	TRBD2	CSARVPREGRYEQYF	TGCAGTGCTAGAGTCCCGCGGGAGGGCCGCTACGAGCAGTACTTC
TRBV18	few	TRBJ1-1	NA	CASSPRTEVNTEAFF	TGTGCCAGCTCACCAAGGACAGAGGTGAACACTGAAGCTTTCTTT
TRBV29-1	NA	TRBJ2-5	TRBD2	CSVLYRAGGETQYF	TGCAGCGTTCTCTACAGGGCGGGAGGAGAGACCCAGTACTTC
TRBV28	many	TRBJ2-2	NA	CASSFWDANTGELFF	TGTGCCAGCAGTTTTTGGGACGCGAACACCGGGGAGCTGTTTTTT
TRBV6-2/TRBV6-3	many	TRBJ2-1	TRBD2	CASRGSGGLSYNEQFF	TGTGCCAGCAGGGGAAGCGGGGGGCTCTCCTACAATGAGCAGTTCTTC
TRBV20-1	few	TRBJ1-5	NA	CSAGRAAGQPQHF	TGCAGTGCGGGTCGAGCAGCGGGTCAGCCCCAGCATTTT
TRBV4-2	NA	TRBJ2-7	TRBD1	CASSPGQGLTPYEQYF	TGTGCCAGCAGCCCCGGACAGGGCCTTACTCCATACGAGCAGTACTTC
TRBV5-1	NA	TRBJ1-2	TRBD1	CASSSGTVDGYTF	TGCGCCAGCAGCTCCGGGACAGTAGATGGCTACACCTTC
TRBV11-1	few	TRBJ2-1	TRBD2	CASSVGTSGRMTSSYNEQFF	TGTGCCAGCAGCGTCGGGACTAGCGGGAGGATGACGAGCTCCTACAATGAGCAGTTCTTC
TRBV6-2/TRBV6-3	NA	TRBJ2-1	NA	CASSYSSASSYNEQFF	TGTGCCAGCAGTTACTCGTCCGCAAGCTCCTACAATGAGCAGTTCTTC
TRBV5-1	few	TRBJ1-6	NA	CASSSSGTVNSPLHF	TGCGCCAGCAGTTCCTCCGGGACGGTGAATTCACCCCTCCACTTT
TRBV5-1	NA	TRBJ2-3	TRBD2	CASSLDRVSGGVTSTDTQYF	TGCGCCAGCAGCTTGGACCGTGTCAGCGGGGGAGTAACTAGCACAGATACGCAGTATTTT
TRBV5-1	few	TRBJ2-1	NA	CASSLAAGRTYNEQFF	TGCGCCAGCAGCTTGGCCGCGGGCCGAACCTACAATGAGCAGTTCTTC
TRBV7-9	many	TRBJ1-5	TRBD1	CASSSTGQGVQPQHF	TGTGCCAGCAGTTCCACGGGACAGGGGGTGCAGCCCCAGCATTTT
TRBV29-1	few	TRBJ2-7	NA	CSVPQSSGEQYF	TGCAGCGTTCCCCAGTCAAGCGGCGAGCAGTACTTC
TRBV6-2/TRBV6-3	NA	TRBJ2-7	TRBD2	CASSYPGIAGYEQYF	TGTGCCAGCAGTTATCCAGGGATAGCGGGCTACGAGCAGTACTTC
TRBV10-3	NA	TRBJ2-3	NA	CAISDRVADTQYF	TGTGCCATCAGTGACAGGGTAGCAGATACGCAGTATTTT
TRBV12-3/TRBV12-4	NA	TRBJ2-1	TRBD2	CASGTSGVYNEQFF	TGTGCCAGCGGCACTAGCGGGGTCTACAATGAGCAGTTCTTC